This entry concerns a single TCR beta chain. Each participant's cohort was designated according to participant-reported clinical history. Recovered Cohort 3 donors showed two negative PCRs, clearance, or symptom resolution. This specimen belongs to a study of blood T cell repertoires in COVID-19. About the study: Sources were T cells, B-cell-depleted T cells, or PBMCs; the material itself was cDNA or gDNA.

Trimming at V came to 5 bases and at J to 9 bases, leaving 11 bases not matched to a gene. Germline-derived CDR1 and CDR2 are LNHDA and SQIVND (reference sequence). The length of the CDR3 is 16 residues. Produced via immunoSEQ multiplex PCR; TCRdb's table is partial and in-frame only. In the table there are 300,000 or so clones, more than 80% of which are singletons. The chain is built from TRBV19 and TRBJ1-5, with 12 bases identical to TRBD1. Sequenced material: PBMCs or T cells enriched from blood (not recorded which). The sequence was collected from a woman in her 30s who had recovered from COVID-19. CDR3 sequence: CASSPPGQGAWTPQHF. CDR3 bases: TGTGCCAGTAGTCCACCGGGACAGGGGGCTTGGACGCCCCAGCATTTT.